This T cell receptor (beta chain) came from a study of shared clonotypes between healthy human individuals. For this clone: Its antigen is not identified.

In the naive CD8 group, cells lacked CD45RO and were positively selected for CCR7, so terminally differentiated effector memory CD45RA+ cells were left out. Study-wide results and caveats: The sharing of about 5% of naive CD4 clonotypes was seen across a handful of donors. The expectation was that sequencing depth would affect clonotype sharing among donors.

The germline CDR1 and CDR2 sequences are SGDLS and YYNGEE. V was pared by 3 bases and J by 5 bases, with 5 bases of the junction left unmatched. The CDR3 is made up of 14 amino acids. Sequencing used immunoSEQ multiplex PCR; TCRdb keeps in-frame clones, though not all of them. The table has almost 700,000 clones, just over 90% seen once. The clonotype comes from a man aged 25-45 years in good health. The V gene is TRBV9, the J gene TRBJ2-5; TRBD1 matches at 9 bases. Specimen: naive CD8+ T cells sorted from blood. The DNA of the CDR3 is TGTGCCAGCAGCGGAAAACAGGGGGCCGAGACCCAGTACTTC. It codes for CASSGKQGAETQYF.